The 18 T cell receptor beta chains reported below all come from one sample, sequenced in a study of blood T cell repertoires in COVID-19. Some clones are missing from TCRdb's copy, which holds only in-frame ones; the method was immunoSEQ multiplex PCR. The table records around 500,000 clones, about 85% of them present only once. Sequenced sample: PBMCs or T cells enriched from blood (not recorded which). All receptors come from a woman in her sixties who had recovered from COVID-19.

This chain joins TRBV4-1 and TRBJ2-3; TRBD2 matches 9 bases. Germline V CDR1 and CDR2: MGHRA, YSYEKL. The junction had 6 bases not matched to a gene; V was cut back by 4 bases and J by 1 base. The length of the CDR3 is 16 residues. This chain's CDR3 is CASSLGTSLRTDTQYF. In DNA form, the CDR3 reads TGCGCCAGCAGCCTTGGGACTAGCTTACGCACAGATACGCAGTATTTT.

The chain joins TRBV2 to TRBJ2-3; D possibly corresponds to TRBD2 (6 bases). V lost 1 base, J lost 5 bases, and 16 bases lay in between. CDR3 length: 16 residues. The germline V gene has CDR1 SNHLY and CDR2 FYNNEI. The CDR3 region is CASSEGGVGVGDTQYF. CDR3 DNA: TGTGCCAGCAGTGAAGGGGGGGTGGGTGTTGGAGATACGCAGTATTTT.

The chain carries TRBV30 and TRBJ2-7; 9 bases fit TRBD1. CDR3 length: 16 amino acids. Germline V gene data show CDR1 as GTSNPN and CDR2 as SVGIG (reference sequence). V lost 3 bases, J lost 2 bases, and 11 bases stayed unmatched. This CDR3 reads CAWSGPSGTGTYEQYV. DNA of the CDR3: TGTGCCTGGAGCGGACCATCCGGGACAGGGACCTACGAGCAGTACGTC.

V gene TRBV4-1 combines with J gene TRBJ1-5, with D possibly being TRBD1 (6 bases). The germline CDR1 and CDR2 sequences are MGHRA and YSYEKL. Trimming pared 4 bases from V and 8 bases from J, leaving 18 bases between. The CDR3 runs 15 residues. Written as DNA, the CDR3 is TGCGCCAGCAGCCGAGCAACAGGGACGGGTGAGCCCCAGCATTTT. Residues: CASSRATGTGEPQHF.

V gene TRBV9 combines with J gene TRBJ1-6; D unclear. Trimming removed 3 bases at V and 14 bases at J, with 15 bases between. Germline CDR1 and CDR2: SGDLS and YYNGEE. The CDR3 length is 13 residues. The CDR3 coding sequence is TGTGCCAGCAGCGCGAGTGATCAGAGGACCCTCCACTTT. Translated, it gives CASSASDQRTLHF. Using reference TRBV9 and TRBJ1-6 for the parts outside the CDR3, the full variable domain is DSGVTQTPKHLITATGQRVTLRCSPRSGDLSVYWYQQSLDQGLQFLIQYYNGEERAKGNILERFSAQQFPDLHSELNLSSLELGDSALYFCASSASDQRTLHFGNGTRLTVT.

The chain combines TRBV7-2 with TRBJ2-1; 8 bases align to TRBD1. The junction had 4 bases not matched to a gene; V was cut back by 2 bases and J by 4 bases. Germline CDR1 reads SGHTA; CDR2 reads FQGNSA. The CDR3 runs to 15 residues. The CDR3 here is CASSLRDRQYNEQFF. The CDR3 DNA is TGTGCCAGCAGCTTACGGGACAGGCAGTACAATGAGCAGTTCTTC.

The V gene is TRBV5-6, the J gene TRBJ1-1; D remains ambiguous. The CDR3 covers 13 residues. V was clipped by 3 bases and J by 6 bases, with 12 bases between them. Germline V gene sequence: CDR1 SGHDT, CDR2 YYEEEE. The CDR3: CASSSIERAEAFF. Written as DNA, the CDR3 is TGTGCCAGCAGCTCGATCGAGCGTGCTGAAGCTTTCTTT.

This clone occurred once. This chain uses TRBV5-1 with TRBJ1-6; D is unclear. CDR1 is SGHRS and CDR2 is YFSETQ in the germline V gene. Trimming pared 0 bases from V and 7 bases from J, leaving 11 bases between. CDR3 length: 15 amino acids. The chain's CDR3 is CASSLAVTPNSPLHF. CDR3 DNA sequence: TGCGCCAGCAGCTTGGCGGTAACCCCAAATTCACCCCTCCACTTT.

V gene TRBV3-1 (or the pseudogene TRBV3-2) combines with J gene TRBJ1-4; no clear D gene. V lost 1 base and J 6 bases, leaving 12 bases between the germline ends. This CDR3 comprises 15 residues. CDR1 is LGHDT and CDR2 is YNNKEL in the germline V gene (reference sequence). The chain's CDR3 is CASSQVGRLHEKLFF. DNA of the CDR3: TGTGCCAGCAGCCAAGTCGGCAGGCTTCATGAAAAACTGTTTTTT.

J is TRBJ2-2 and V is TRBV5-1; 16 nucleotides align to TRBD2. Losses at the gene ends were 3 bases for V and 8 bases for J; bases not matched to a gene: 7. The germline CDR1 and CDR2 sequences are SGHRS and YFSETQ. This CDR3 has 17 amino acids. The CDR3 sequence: CASSSAGLAGGPGELFF. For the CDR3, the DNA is TGCGCCAGCAGCTCCGCGGGACTAGCGGGGGGGCCTGGGGAGCTGTTTTTT.

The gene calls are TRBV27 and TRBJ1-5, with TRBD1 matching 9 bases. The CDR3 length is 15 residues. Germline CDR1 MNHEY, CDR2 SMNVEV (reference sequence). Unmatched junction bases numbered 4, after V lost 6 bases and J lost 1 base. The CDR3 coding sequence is TGTGCCAGCAGGGGGACAGGGAACAGCAATCAGCCCCAGCATTTT. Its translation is CASRGTGNSNQPQHF.

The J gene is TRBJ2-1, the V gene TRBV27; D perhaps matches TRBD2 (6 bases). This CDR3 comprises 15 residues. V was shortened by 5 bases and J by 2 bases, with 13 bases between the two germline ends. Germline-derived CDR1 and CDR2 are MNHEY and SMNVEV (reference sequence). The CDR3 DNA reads TGTGCCAGCAGTCCAGGGACTTCCACCTACAATGAGCAGTTCTTC. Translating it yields CASSPGTSTYNEQFF.

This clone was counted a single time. CDR3: CASSPWTGRDTEAFF. CDR3 nucleotides: TGTGCCAGCAGTCCGTGGACAGGGAGGGACACTGAAGCTTTCTTT. This chain links TRBV28 with TRBJ1-1; 8 bases map to TRBD1. The germline V gene has CDR1 MDHEN and CDR2 SYDVKM. The V gene end was trimmed by 5 bases and the J gene end by 3 bases; junction bases not matched to a gene: 8. CDR3 size: 15 residues.

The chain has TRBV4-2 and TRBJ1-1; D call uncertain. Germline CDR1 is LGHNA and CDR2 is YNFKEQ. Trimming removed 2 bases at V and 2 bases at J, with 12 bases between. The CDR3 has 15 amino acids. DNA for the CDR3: TGTGCCAGCAGCCAACATGCCGAGGTTAACACTGAAGCTTTCTTT. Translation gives CASSQHAEVNTEAFF.

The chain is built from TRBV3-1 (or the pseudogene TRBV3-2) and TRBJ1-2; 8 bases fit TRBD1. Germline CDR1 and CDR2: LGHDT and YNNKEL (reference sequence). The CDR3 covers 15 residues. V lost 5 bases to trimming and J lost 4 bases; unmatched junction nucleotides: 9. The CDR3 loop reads CASSSSLGTGYGYTF. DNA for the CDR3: TGTGCCAGCAGCTCCTCCCTCGGGACAGGCTATGGCTACACCTTC.

CDR3 sequence reads: CASSVHPGGATNEKLFF. The CDR3 DNA sequence: TGTGCCAGCAGCGTCCACCCAGGGGGAGCAACTAATGAAAAACTGTTTTTT. The chain couples TRBV9 to TRBJ1-4; 7 nucleotides line up with TRBD1. Trimming took 2 bases from V and 0 from J; bases not matched to a gene: 7. Germline values: CDR1 SGDLS, CDR2 YYNGEE. This CDR3 region has 17 residues. Looking up the rest from reference TRBV9 and TRBJ1-4 gives the full variable domain: DSGVTQTPKHLITATGQRVTLRCSPRSGDLSVYWYQQSLDQGLQFLIQYYNGEERAKGNILERFSAQQFPDLHSELNLSSLELGDSALYFCASSVHPGGATNEKLFFGSGTQLSVL.

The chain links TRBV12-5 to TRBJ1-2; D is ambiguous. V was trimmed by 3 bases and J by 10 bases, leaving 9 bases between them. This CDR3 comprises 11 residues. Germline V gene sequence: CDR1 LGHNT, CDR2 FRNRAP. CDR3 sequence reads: CASGFEGPYTF. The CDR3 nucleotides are TGTGCTAGTGGTTTTGAGGGCCCCTACACCTTC.

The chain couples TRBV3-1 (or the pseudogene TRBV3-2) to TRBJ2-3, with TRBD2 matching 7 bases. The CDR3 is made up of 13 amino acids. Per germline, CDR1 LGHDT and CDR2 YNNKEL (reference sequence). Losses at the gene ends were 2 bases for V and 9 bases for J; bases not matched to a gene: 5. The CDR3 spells CASSQPGGRTQYF. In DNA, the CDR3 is TGTGCCAGCAGCCAACCCGGGGGGAGGACGCAGTATTTT.